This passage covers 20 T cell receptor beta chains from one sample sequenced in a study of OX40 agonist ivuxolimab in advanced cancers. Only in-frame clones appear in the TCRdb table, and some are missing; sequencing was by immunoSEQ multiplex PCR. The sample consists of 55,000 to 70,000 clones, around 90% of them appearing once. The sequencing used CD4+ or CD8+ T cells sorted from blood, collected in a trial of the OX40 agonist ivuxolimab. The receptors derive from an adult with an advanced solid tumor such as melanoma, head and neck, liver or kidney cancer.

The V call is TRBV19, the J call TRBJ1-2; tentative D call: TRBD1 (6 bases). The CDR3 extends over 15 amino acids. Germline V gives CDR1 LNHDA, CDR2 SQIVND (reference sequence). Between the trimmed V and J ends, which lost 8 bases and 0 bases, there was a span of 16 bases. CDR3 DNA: TGTGCCAGTGCACCTTCTGGACAGACTAACTATGGCTACACCTTC. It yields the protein CASAPSGQTNYGYTF.

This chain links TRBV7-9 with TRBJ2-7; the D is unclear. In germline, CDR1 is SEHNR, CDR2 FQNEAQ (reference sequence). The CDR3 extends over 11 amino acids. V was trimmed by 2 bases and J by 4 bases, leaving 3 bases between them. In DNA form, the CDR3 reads TGTGCCAGCAGCTTAACGTACGAGCAGTACTTC. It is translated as CASSLTYEQYF. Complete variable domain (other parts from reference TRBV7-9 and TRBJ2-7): DTGVSQNPRHKITKRGQNVTFRCDPISEHNRLYWYRQTLGQGPEFLTYFQNEAQLEKSRLLSDRFSAERPKGSFSTLEIQRTEQGDSAMYLCASSLTYEQYFGPGTRLTVT.

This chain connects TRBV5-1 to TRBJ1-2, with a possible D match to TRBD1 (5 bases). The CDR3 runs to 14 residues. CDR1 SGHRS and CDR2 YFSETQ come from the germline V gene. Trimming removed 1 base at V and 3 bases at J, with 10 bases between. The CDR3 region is CASSLSGGDYGYTF. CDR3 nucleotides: TGCGCCAGCAGCTTGAGTGGAGGGGACTATGGCTACACCTTC.

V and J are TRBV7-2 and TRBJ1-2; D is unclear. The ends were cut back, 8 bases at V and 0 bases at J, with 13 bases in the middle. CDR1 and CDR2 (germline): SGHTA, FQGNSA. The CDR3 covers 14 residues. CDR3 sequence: CASALEGANYGYTF. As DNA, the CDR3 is TGTGCCAGCGCCCTCGAGGGAGCTAACTATGGCTACACCTTC.

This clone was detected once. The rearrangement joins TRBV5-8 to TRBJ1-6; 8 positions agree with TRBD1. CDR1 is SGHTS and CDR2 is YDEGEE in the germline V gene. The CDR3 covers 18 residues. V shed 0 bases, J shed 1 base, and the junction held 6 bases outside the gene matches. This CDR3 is CASSLASRTGSYNSPLHF. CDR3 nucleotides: TGTGCCAGCAGCTTGGCGTCGAGGACAGGGTCCTATAATTCACCCCTCCACTTT. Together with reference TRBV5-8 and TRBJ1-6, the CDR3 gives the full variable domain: EAGVTQSPTHLIKTRGQQATLRCSPISGHTSVYWYQQALGLGLQFLLWYDEGEERNRGNFPPRFSGRQFPNYSSELNVNALELEDSALYLCASSLASRTGSYNSPLHFGNGTRLTVT.

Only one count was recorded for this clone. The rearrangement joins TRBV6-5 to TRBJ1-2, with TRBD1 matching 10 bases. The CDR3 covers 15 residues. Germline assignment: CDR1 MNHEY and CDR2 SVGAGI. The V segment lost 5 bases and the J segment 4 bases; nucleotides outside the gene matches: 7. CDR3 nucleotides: TGTGCCAGCAGTAAAACGGGACAGGGGATCTATGGCTACACCTTC. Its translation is CASSKTGQGIYGYTF.

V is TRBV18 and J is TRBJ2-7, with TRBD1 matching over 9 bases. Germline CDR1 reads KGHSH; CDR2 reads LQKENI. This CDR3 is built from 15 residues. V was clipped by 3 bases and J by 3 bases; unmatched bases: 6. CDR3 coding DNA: TGTGCCAGCTCACCTTCGGGACAGGGTCTCTACGAGCAGTACTTC. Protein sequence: CASSPSGQGLYEQYF. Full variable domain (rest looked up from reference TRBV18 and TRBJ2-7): NAGVMQNPRHLVRRRGQEARLRCSPMKGHSHVYWYRQLPEEGLKFMVYLQKENIIDESGMPKERFSAEFPKEGPSILRIQQVVRGDSAAYFCASSPSGQGLYEQYFGPGTRLTVT.

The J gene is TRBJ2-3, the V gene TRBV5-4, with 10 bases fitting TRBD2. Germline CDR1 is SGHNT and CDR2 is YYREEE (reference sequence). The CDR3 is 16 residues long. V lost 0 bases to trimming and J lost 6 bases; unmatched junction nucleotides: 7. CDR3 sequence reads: CASSLDTSGNGDTQYF. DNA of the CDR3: TGTGCCAGCAGCTTGGATACTAGCGGGAATGGCGATACGCAGTATTTT.

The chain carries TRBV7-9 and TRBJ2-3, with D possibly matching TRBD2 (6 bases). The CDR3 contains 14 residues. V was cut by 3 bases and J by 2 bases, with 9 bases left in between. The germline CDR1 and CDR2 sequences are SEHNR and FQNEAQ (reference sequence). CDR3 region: CASSFSGPTDTQYF. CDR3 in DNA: TGTGCCAGCAGCTTTAGCGGACCCACAGATACGCAGTATTTT.

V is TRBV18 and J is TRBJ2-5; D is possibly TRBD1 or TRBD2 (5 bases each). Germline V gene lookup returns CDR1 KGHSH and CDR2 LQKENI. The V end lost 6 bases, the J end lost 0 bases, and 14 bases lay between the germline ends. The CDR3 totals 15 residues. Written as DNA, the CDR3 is TGTGCCAGCTCCCCCGGGGCGGCCAACCAAGAGACCCAGTACTTC. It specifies CASSPGAANQETQYF.

This CDR3 is CASSSSGTGFTNYGYTF. Here the CDR3 DNA reads TGTGCCAGCAGCTCCTCCGGGACAGGTTTTACTAACTATGGCTACACCTTC. V is TRBV7-9 and J is TRBJ1-2, with 8 bases matching TRBD1. CDR3 length equals 17 residues. Germline lookup yields CDR1 SEHNR and CDR2 FQNEAQ (reference sequence). J lost 0 bases, V lost 4 bases, and 10 bases had no gene match.

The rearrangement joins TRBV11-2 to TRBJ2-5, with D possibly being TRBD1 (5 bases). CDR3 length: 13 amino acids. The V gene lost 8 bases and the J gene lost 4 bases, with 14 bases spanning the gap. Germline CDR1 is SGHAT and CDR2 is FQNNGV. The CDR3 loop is CASQTRTLETQYF. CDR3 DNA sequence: TGTGCCAGCCAAACCCGGACATTAGAGACCCAGTACTTC. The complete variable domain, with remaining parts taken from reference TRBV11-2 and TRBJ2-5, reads EAGVAQSPRYKIIEKRQSVAFWCNPISGHATLYWYQQILGQGPKLLIQFQNNGVVDDSQLPKDRFSAERLKGVDSTLKIQPAKLEDSAVYLCASQTRTLETQYFGPGTRLLVL.

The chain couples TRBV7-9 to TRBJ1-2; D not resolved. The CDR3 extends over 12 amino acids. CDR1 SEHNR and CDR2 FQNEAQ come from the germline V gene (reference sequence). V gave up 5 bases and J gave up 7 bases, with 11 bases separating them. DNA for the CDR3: TGTGCCAGCAGCCCCGGCGGCGGTGGCTACACCTTC. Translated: CASSPGGGGYTF.

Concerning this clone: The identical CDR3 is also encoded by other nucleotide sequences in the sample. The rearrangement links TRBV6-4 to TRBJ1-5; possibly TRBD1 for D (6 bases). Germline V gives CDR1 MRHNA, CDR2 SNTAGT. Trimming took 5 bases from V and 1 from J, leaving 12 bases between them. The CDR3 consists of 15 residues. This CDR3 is CASSPEGGSNQPQHF. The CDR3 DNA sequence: TGTGCCAGCAGTCCCGAGGGGGGCAGCAATCAGCCCCAGCATTTT.

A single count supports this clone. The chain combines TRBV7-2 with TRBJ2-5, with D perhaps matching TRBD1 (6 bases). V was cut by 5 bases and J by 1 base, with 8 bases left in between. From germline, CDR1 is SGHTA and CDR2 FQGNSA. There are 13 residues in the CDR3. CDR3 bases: TGTGCCAGCAGCCCGGACAGCCAAGAGACCCAGTACTTC. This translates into CASSPDSQETQYF.

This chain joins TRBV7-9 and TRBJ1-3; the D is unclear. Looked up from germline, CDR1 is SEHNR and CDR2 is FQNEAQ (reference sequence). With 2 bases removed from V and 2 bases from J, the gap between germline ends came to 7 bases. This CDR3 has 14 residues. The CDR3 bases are TGTGCCAGCAGCTTATACCCGCCTGGAAACACCATATATTTT. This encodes CASSLYPPGNTIYF.

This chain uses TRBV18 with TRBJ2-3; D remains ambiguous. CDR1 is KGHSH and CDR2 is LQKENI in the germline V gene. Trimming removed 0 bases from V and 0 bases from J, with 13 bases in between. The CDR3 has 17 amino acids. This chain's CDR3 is CASSPPSRVTSTDTQYF. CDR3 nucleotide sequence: TGTGCCAGCTCACCACCGTCCCGGGTTACTAGCACAGATACGCAGTATTTT.

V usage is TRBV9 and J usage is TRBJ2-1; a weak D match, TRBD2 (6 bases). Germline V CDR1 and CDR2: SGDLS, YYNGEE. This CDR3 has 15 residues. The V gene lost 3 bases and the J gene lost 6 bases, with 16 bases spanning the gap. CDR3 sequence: CASSASVQAGNEQFF. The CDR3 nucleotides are TGTGCCAGCAGCGCTAGCGTACAGGCGGGCAATGAGCAGTTCTTC.

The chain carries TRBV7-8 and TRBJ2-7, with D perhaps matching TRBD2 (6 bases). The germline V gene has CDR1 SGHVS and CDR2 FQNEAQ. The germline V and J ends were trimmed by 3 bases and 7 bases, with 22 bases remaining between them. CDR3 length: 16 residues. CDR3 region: CASSLNAADYLLEQYF. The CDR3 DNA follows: TGTGCCAGCAGCTTGAACGCGGCGGACTACCTACTGGAGCAGTACTTC.

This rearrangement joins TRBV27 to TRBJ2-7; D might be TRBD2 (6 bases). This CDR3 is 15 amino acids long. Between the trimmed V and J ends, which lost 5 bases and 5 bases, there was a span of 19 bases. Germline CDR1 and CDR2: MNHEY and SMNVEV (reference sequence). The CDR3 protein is CASSAIRAQRDEQYF. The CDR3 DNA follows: TGTGCCAGCAGTGCCATAAGGGCCCAGCGGGACGAGCAGTACTTC.